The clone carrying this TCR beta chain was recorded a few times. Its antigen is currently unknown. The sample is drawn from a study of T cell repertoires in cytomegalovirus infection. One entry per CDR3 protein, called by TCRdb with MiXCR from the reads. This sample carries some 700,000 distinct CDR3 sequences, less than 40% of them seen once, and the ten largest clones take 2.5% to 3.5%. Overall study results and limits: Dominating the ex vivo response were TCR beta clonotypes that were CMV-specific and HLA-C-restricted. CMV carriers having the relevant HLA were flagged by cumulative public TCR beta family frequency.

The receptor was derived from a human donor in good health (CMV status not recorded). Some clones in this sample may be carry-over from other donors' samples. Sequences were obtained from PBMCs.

Written as DNA, the CDR3 is TGTGCCAGCAGTATTACAGGGGGCGCGTTAACAACAGAGACCCAGTACTTC. It specifies CASSITGGALTTETQYF. The chain has TRBV28 and TRBJ2-5, with 9 bases aligning to TRBD1. CDR1 and CDR2 from the germline V gene are MDHEN and SYDVKM. The V segment lost 5 bases and the J segment 4 bases; nucleotides outside the gene matches: 14. The CDR3 spans 17 residues.